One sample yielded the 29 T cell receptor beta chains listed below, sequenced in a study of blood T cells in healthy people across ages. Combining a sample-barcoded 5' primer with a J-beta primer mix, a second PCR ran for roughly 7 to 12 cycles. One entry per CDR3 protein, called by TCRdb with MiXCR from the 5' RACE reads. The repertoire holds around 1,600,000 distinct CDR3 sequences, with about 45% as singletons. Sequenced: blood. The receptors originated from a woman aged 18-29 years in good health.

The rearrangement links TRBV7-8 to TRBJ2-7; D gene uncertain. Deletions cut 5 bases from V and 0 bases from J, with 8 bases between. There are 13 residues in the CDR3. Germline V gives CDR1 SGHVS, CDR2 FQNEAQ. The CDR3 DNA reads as TGTGCCAGCAGCATGGGATACTCCTACGAGCAGTACTTC. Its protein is CASSMGYSYEQYF.

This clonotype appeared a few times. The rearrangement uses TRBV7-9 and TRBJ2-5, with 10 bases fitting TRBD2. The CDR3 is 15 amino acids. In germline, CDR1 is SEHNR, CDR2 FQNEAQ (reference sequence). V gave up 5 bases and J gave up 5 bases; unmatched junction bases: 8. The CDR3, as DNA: TGTGCCAGCAGCACCCTAGCGGGAGTTGTTGAGACCCAGTACTTC. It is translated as CASSTLAGVVETQYF.

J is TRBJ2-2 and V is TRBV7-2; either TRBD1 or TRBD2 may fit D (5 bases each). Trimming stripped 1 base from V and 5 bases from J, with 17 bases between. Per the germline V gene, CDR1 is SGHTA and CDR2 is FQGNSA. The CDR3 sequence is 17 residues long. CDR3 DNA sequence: TGTGCCAGCAGCTTAGGATCCGGCAGGGAGAGAACCGGGGAGCTGTTTTTT. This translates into CASSLGSGRERTGELFF.

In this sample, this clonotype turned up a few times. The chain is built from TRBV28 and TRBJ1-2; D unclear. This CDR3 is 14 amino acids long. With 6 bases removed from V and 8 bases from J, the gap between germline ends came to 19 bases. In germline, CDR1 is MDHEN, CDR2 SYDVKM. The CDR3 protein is CASSLFPSPRGYTF. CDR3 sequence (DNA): TGTGCCAGCAGCCTCTTTCCTTCCCCGCGGGGCTACACCTTC.

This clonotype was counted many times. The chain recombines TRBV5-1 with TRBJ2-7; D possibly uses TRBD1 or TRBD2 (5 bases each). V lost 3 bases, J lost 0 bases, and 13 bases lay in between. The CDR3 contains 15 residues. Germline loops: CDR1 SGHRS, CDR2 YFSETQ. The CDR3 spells CASSSGTVSSYEQYF. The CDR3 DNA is TGCGCCAGCAGCTCCGGGACGGTGAGCTCCTACGAGCAGTACTTC.

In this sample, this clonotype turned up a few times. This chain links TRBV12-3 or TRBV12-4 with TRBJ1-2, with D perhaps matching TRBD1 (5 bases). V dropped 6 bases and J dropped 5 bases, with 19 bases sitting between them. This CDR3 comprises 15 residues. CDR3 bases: TGTGCCAGCAGAGGAGGATTGGGGGTTCGGTATGGCTACACCTTC. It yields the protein CASRGGLGVRYGYTF.

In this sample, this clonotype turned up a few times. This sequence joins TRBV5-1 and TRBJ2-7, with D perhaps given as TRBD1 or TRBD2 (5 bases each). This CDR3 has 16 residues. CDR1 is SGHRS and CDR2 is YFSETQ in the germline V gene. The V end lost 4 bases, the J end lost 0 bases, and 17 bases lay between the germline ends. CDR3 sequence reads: CASSPQGVDPSYEQYF. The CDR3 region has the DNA TGCGCCAGCAGCCCCCAGGGAGTAGACCCCTCCTACGAGCAGTACTTC.

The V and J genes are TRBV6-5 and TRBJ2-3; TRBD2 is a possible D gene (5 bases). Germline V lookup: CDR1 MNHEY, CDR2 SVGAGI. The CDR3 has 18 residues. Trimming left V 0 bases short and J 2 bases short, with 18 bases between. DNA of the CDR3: TGTGCCAGCAGTTACTCGATCCCTAGCAGAGCCTTCACAGATACGCAGTATTTT. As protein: CASSYSIPSRAFTDTQYF.

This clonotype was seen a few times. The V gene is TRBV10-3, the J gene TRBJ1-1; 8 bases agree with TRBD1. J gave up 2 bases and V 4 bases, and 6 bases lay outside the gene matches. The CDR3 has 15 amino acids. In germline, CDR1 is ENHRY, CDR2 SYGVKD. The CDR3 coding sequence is TGTGCCATCAGTGGGGCAGGGGGCATAAACACTGAAGCTTTCTTT. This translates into CAISGAGGINTEAFF.

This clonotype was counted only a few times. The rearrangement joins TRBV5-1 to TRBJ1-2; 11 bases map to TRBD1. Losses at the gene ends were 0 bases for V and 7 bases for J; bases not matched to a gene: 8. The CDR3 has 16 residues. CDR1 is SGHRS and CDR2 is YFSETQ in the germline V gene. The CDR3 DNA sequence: TGCGCCAGCAGCTTGGTGGACAGGGGGCGAGGAGGTGGCTACACCTTC. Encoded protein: CASSLVDRGRGGGYTF.

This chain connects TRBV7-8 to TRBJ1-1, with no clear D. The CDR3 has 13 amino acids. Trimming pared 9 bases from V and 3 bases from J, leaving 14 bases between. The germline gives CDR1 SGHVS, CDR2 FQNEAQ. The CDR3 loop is CASAGGRYTEAFF. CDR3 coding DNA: TGTGCCAGTGCGGGAGGACGGTACACTGAAGCTTTCTTT.

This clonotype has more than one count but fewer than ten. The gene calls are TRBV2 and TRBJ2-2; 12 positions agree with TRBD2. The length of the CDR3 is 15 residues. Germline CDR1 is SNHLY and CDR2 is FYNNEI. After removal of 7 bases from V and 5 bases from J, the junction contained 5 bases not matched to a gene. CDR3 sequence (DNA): TGTGCCAGCAAGCGACTAGCGGGAGAAACCGGGGAGCTGTTTTTT. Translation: CASKRLAGETGELFF.

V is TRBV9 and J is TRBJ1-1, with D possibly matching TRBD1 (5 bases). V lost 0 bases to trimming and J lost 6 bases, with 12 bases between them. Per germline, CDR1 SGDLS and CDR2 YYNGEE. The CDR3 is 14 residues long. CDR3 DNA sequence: TGTGCCAGCAGCGTAGTAGGCAGGGCTCCTGAAGCTTTCTTT. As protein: CASSVVGRAPEAFF.

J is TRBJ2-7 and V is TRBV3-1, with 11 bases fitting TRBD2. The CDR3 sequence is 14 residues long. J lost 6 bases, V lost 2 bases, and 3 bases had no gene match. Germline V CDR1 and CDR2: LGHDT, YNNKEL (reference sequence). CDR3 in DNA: TGTGCCAGCAGCCAACGGCTAGCGGGAGGCGAGCAGTACTTC. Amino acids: CASSQRLAGGEQYF.

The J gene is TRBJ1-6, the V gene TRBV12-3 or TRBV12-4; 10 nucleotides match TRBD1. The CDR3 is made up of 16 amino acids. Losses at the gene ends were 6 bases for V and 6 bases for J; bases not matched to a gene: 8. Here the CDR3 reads CASSDRDRGSNSPLHF. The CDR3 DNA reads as TGTGCCAGCAGCGACCGGGACAGGGGTAGTAATTCACCCCTCCACTTT.

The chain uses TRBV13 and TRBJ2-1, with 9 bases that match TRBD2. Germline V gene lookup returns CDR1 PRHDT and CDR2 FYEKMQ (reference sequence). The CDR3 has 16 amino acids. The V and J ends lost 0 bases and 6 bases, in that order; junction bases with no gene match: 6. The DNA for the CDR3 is TGTGCCAGCAGCTTAGGGGGTCTAGCGGGATCCAATGAGCAGTTCTTC. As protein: CASSLGGLAGSNEQFF.

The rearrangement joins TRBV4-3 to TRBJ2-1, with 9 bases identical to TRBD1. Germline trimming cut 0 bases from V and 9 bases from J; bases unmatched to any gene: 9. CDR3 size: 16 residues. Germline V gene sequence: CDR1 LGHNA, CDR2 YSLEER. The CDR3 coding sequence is TGCGCCAGCAGCCAAGATGGGGGGACAGGGTGCATTGAGCAGTTCTTC. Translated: CASSQDGGTGCIEQFF.

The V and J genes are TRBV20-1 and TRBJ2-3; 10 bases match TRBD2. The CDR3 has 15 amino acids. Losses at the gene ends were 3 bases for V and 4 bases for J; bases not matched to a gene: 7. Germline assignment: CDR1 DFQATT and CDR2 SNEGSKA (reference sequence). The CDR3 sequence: CSARPLAGGSDTQYF. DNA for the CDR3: TGCAGTGCTAGGCCGTTAGCGGGAGGTTCAGATACGCAGTATTTT.

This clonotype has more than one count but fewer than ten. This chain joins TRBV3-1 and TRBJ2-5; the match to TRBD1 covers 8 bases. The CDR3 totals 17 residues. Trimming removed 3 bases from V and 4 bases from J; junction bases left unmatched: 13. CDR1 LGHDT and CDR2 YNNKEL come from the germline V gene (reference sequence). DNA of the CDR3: TGTGCCAGCAGCCATGTTGGTTTGACAGGGGCCAGAGAGACCCAGTACTTC. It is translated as CASSHVGLTGARETQYF.

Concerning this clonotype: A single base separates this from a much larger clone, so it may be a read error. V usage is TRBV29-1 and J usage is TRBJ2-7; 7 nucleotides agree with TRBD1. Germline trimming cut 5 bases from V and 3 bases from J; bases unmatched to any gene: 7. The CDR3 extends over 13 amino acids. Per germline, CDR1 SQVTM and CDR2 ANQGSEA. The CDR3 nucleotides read TGCAGCGTTTTAGTAGGGGGCTTCTACGAGCAGTACTTC. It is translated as CSVLVGGFYEQYF.

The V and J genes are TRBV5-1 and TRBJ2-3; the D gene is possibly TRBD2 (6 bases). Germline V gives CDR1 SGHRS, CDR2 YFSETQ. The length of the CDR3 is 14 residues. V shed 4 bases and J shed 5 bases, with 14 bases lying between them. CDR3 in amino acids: CASSPGRGGDTQYF. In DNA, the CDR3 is TGCGCCAGCAGCCCGGGGCGGGGTGGAGATACGCAGTATTTT.

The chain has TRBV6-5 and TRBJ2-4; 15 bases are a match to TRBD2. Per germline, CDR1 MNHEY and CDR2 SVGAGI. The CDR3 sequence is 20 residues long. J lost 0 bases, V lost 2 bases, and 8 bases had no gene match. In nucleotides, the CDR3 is TGTGCCAGCAGTTACGGGGGACTAGCGGGAGGAGGGATAGCCAAAAACATTCAGTACTTC. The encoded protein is CASSYGGLAGGGIAKNIQYF.

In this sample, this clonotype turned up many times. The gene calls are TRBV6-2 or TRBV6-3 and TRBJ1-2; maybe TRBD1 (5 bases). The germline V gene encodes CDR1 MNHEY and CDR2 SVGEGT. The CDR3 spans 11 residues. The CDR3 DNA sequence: TGTGCTGCCCGACAGATGTATGGCTACACCTTC. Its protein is CAARQMYGYTF.

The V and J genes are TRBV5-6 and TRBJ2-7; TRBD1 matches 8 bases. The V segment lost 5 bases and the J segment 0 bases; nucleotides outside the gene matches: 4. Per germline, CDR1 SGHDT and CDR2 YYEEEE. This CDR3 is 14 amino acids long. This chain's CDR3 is CASRRGQGSYEQYF. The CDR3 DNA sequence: TGTGCCAGCAGACGCGGACAGGGCTCCTACGAGCAGTACTTC.

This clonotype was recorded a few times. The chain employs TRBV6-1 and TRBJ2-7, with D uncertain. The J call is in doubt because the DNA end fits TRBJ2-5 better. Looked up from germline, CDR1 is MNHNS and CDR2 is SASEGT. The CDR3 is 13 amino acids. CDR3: CASSGGGWETQYF. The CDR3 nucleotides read TGTGCCAGCAGTGGAGGTGGCTGGGAGACCCAGTACTTC.

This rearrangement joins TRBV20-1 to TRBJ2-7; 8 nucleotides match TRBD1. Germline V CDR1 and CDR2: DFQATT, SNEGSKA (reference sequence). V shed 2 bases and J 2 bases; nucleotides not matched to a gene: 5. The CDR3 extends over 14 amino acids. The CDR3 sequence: CSARQRTGTYEQYF. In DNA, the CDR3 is TGCAGTGCTAGACAACGGACAGGGACCTACGAGCAGTACTTC.

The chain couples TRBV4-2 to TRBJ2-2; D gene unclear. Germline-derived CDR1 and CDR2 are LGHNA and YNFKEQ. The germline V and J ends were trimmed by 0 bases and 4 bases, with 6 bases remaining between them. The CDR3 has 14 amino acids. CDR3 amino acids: CASSQELLTGELFF. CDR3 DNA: TGTGCCAGCAGCCAAGAACTCCTCACCGGGGAGCTGTTTTTT.

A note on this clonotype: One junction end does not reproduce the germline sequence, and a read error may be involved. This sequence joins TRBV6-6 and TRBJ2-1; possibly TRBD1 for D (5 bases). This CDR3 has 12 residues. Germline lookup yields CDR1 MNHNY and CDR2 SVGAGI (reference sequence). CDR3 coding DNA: TGTGCCAGCAGGTACTCGAGGACACAGCAGTTCTTC. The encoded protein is CASRYSRTQQFF.

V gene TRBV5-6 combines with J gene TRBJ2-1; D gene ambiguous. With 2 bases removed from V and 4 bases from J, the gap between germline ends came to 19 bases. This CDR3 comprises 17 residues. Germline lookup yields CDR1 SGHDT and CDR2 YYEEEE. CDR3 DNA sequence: TGTGCCAGCAGCTTAGACCGCGGTAATATTAGGTACAATGAGCAGTTCTTC. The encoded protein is CASSLDRGNIRYNEQFF.